This TCR beta chain is from a study of T-cell reconstitution after alpha-beta-depleted transplantation in children. The study, taken as a whole, reports: Reported findings indicate that, about two months after transplant, alpha-beta T cells came from several hundred expanded clones, which were derived from non-depleted graft cells. By one year post-transplant, T-cell counts and diversity largely arose from T cells that were newly produced.

CDR3 length: 13 residues. Trimming shortened V by 2 bases and J by 3 bases, and 2 bases separated the two germline ends. Preparation of the TCRbeta library was carried out with unique molecular identifiers. A single record per CDR3 protein comes from TCRdb applying MiXCR to the PCR reads. The sample yields some 550,000 distinct CDR3 sequences, 23% seen once. This clonotype was seen many times. Antigen specificity is unknown. The chain combines TRBV12-3 or TRBV12-4 with TRBJ2-6; D remains ambiguous. This clonotype was obtained from a boy in the first two years of life who had a stem cell transplant for acute myeloid leukemia, so the T cells may come from the graft donor. The material sequenced was PBMCs, mostly from graft donor cells, taken 360 days after TCRalphabeta/CD19-depleted stem cell transplant. The CDR3 nucleotides are TGTGCCAGCAGTTTAATTGGGGCCAACGTCCTGACTTTC. This sequence encodes CASSLIGANVLTF.